Listed below are T cell receptor beta chains from one sample, sequenced in a study of read filtering for tumor transcriptome and immune sequencing. From the reads, TCRdb called clonotypes with MiXCR, one entry per CDR3 protein. The table includes about 63,000 distinct CDR3 sequences, about 15% detected once. Specimen: a population of CD138-negative cells sorted from bone marrow. The receptors stem from a donor at least 40 years old with multiple myeloma. Each CDR3 is given with its conserved first and last residue. A D gene is named only where the DNA matches it firmly. Size tells how often a clone was seen (once, few, many) or the class of an expanded clone, and some rows leave it out.

D	J	V	size	DNA	CDR3
TRBD1	TRBJ1-1	TRBV6-5	many	TGTGCCAGCAGTACAGGGGTTGGAGGCACTGAAGCTTTCTTT	CASSTGVGGTEAFF
.	TRBJ1-1	TRBV7-3	many	TGTGCCAGCAGCGAACAGGCTCACACTGAAGCTTTCTTT	CASSEQAHTEAFF
.	TRBJ2-1	TRBV7-9	few	TGTGCCGTCGGGTACAATGAGCAGTTCTTC	CAVGYNEQFF
.	TRBJ2-3	TRBV11-3	many	TGTGCCAGCAGCTTAGTGGCCCAGGGCCGCACAGATACGCAGTATTTT	CASSLVAQGRTDTQYF
.	TRBJ2-1	TRBV7-2	.	TGTGCCAGCACCCCCAAGAGCTCCTACAATGAGCAGTTCTTC	CASTPKSSYNEQFF
TRBD2	TRBJ2-3	TRBV29-1	many	TGCAGCGCTCCCGGACTAGCGGCTAGCACAGATACGCAGTATTTT	CSAPGLAASTDTQYF
.	TRBJ2-2	TRBV7-3	.	TGTGCCAGCAGCTTAACGGGACGGGGCAGGGCCGGGGAGCTGTTTTTT	CASSLTGRGRAGELFF
.	TRBJ1-1	TRBV30	many	TGTGCCTGGAGTGTAGGGATGAACACTGAAGCTTTCTTT	CAWSVGMNTEAFF
.	TRBJ1-3	TRBV7-9	many	TGTGCCAGCAGCCCGAACACGGGACGTGGAAACACCATATATTTT	CASSPNTGRGNTIYF
TRBD2	TRBJ2-3	TRBV10-3	many	TGTGCCATCAGTGAGTCCACCGGGGGGGTTAGAAGCACAGATACGCAGTATTTT	CAISESTGGVRSTDTQYF
.	TRBJ2-2	TRBV27	.	TGTGCCAGCTCTAGGGGACAAACCATGAACACCGGGGAGCTGTTTTTT	CASSRGQTMNTGELFF
TRBD1	TRBJ2-3	TRBV27	many	TGTGCCAGCACACAAGGACAGGGAACAGATACGCAGTATTTT	CASTQGQGTDTQYF
.	TRBJ1-2	TRBV6-5	.	TGTGCCAGCAGTTACAGTTCGGAAAGCTATGGCTACACCTTC	CASSYSSESYGYTF
.	TRBJ2-3	TRBV7-2	few	TGTGCCAGCAGCCAACCTGGAGATACGCAGTATTTT	CASSQPGDTQYF
.	TRBJ2-2	TRBV4-1	many	TGCGCCAGCAGCCAAGAGGCCAGATTGACCGGGGAGCTGTTTTTT	CASSQEARLTGELFF
.	TRBJ2-5	TRBV5-5	many	TGTGCCAGCAGCGGTAAAGAGACCCAGTACTTC	CASSGKETQYF
.	TRBJ2-7	TRBV20-1	many	TGCAGTGCGGAACTAGTCGTCAGCTCCTACGAGCAGTACTTC	CSAELVVSSYEQYF
.	TRBJ2-3	TRBV5-1	many	TGCGCCAGCATCCCGGGATCACTCACAGATACGCAGTATTTT	CASIPGSLTDTQYF
.	TRBJ1-6	TRBV28	.	TGTGCCAGCAGTATACAGGGAGCGGGTTCACCCCTCCACTTT	CASSIQGAGSPLHF
TRBD1	TRBJ2-1	TRBV12-3/TRBV12-4	many	TGTGCCAGCAGACGATATGGGGGCAGGGGGTACAATGAGCAGTTCTTC	CASRRYGGRGYNEQFF
TRBD2	TRBJ2-4	TRBV6-6	many	TGTCTAGCGGGAGACCTAGCCAAAAACATTCAGTACTTC	CLAGDLAKNIQYF
.	TRBJ1-2	TRBV29-1	many	TGCAGCGTTGATTTCCAAGAGTATGGCTACACCTTC	CSVDFQEYGYTF
TRBD2	TRBJ2-1	TRBV29-1	many	TGCAGCGTTGTAGCCCTAGCGGTCCAATACAATGAGCAGTTCTTC	CSVVALAVQYNEQFF
.	TRBJ2-1	TRBV20-1	few	TGCAGTGCTCACGGGAGTTCTCAGAATGAGCAGTTCTTC	CSAHGSSQNEQFF
.	TRBJ2-7	TRBV20-1	many	TGCAGTTCTCATAGCGACCCCGGGTACGAGCAGTACTTC	CSSHSDPGYEQYF
TRBD1	TRBJ1-2	TRBV27	many	TGTGCCAGCGGTGGGGGACAGGGCGTGTTTAACTATGGCTACACCTTC	CASGGGQGVFNYGYTF
.	TRBJ1-4	TRBV6-2/TRBV6-3	many	TGTGCCAGCAGTTCCCGCAGAGAGAAGAATGAAAAACTGTTTTTT	CASSSRREKNEKLFF
.	TRBJ1-5	TRBV23-1	many	TGCGCCAGCAGTCAGGGGAAGGGTCTTCAGCCCCAGCATTTT	CASSQGKGLQPQHF
.	TRBJ2-5	TRBV5-1	.	TGCGCCAGCAGCTACTACAGAGGAGGTGCCTACCAAGAGACCCAGTACTTC	CASSYYRGGAYQETQYF
TRBD1	TRBJ2-1	TRBV25-1	many	TGTGCCAGCGAGAAGACAGGGGTTAGGGGTGAGCAGTTCTTC	CASEKTGVRGEQFF
TRBD2	TRBJ2-1	TRBV12-3/TRBV12-4	many	TGTGCCAGCAGTTTTAATTCTAGGAGCGGGAGCTCCTACAATGAGCAGTTCTTC	CASSFNSRSGSSYNEQFF
.	TRBJ1-1	TRBV29-1	many	TGCAGCGTTCCGTTACTAGGGGGGAACACTGAAGCTTTCTTT	CSVPLLGGNTEAFF
.	TRBJ2-1	TRBV4-1	few	TGCGCCAGCAGCCAAGATTTGGGGGCACTCAATGAGCAGTTCTTC	CASSQDLGALNEQFF
.	TRBJ1-1	TRBV30	many	TGTGCCTGGAGACAGACTACGAACACTGAAGCTTTCTTT	CAWRQTTNTEAFF
.	TRBJ1-1	TRBV20-1	.	TGCAGTGCTTACCCCCATGACACGGGCAGCACTGAAGCTTTCTTT	CSAYPHDTGSTEAFF
.	TRBJ2-7	TRBV29-1	.	TGCAGCGTTGAGCAGGCGCCCTACGAGCAGTACTTC	CSVEQAPYEQYF
.	TRBJ2-2	TRBV12-3/TRBV12-4	many	TGTGCCAGCAGCCCGAACACCGGGGAGCTGTTTTTT	CASSPNTGELFF
TRBD2	TRBJ2-1	TRBV6-6	hyperexpanded	TGTGCCAGCGTCCCTAGCGGGAACAGGGATGAGCAGTTCTTC	CASVPSGNRDEQFF
.	TRBJ2-7	TRBV5-1	many	TGCGCCAGCAGCTTCGGCCCTAGCGACAGCCGTTACTCCTACGAGCAGTACTTC	CASSFGPSDSRYSYEQYF
.	TRBJ2-7	TRBV7-2	many	TGTGCCAGCAGCACCCAAAGGAGCTCCTACGAGCAGTACTTC	CASSTQRSSYEQYF
.	TRBJ1-4	TRBV19	many	TGTGCCAGTAGCCCACTGGGAGCAACTAATGAAAAACTGTTTTTT	CASSPLGATNEKLFF
.	TRBJ2-5	TRBV7-9	few	TGTGCCAGCAGCCCGTTGGGGGGTAGACAAGAGACCCAGTACTTC	CASSPLGGRQETQYF
.	TRBJ2-7	TRBV14	many	TGTGCCAGCAGCTTCGGGGGGCACGAGCAGTACTTC	CASSFGGHEQYF
.	TRBJ2-1	TRBV7-2	.	TGTGCCAGCAGCTTATCCAGGGACAATGAGCAGTTCTTC	CASSLSRDNEQFF
TRBD2	TRBJ2-1	TRBV6-1	many	TGTGCCAGCAGTGAACTAGCGGGAGTCGGCTCCTACAATGAGCAGTTCTTC	CASSELAGVGSYNEQFF
TRBD2	TRBJ2-3	TRBV29-1	many	TGCAGCGTTATAGCGGGAGTCACAGATACGCAGTATTTT	CSVIAGVTDTQYF
TRBD2	TRBJ2-3	TRBV7-6	many	TGTGCCAGCAGCTTAGGGGCTAGCGGGAATTCAAAAGATACGCAGTATTTT	CASSLGASGNSKDTQYF
TRBD2	TRBJ2-1	TRBV20-1	few	TGCAGCGCGCCCCGACCAGCGGGAGGGCCCGGGGCTAGCTACAATGAGCAGTTCTTC	CSAPRPAGGPGASYNEQFF
.	TRBJ1-1	TRBV6-6	many	TGTGCCAGCAGCCCCCGACAGAGGAACACTGAAGCTTTCTTT	CASSPRQRNTEAFF
.	TRBJ2-7	TRBV29-1	many	TGCAGCGTTGGGTCGGGGAACTCCGAGCAGTACTTC	CSVGSGNSEQYF
TRBD2	TRBJ2-1	TRBV20-1	many	TGCAGTGCTAGGGGGACTAGCGGGAGGGCCCCCAATGAGCAGTTCTTC	CSARGTSGRAPNEQFF
.	TRBJ2-1	TRBV29-1	many	TGCAGCGTTGGACGGCTTAGCTCCTACAATGAGCAGTTCTTC	CSVGRLSSYNEQFF
TRBD1	TRBJ1-4	TRBV20-1	many	TGCAGTGCTAGAGATAACAGGGGTGAAAAACTGTTTTTT	CSARDNRGEKLFF